This TCR beta chain was sequenced during a study of monozygotic twins with inflammatory bowel disease. The study, taken as a whole, reports: Any single strong signal or clonotype tied to IBD lacked support. Inverse Simpson values showed less TCRbeta diversity in IBD patients than in their healthy co-twins.

The germline CDR1 and CDR2 sequences are SGHNT and YYREEE (reference sequence). The CDR3 covers 15 residues. Points on this clonotype: Its antigen is not known.

UMIs that had a 6-nucleotide sample barcode were put in using template switching. TCRalpha and TCRbeta cDNA was put through two nested PCRs of about 15 and 9 cycles. Using the 5' RACE reads, TCRdb records one entry per CDR3 protein without DNA. The data include nearly 45,000 distinct CDR3 sequences; the top ten clones carry approximately 5.3%. Sequencing was carried out using blood. The rearrangement links TRBV5-4 to TRBJ2-6. The sequence derives from a human donor with ulcerative colitis or Crohn's disease, or a healthy co-twin of an affected twin (not recorded which). The CDR3 loop reads CASSLVGTGANVLTF.